The 22 T cell receptor beta chains listed next were all sequenced from one sample in a study of response to subunit inactivated influenza vaccine. TCRdb re-analysed the RT-PCR reads in MiXCR, keeping a single row per CDR3 protein. Of some 550,000 distinct CDR3 sequences listed, less than 25% were seen once; the top ten hold roughly 2.8%. The data also belong to a second study, concerning T cells expressing NK-cell markers. As reported in that work: Production of TCR beta cDNA relied on 5'RACE template switching with UMIs.

This specimen was CD4+ T cells sorted from PBMCs, taken approximately 12 days after vaccination. The receptors were gathered from a man between 45 and 60 years old who received an inactivated influenza vaccine.

This clonotype appeared a few times. This chain uses TRBV27 with TRBJ1-2; TRBD1 aligns across 7 bases. Germline V gene data show CDR1 as MNHEY and CDR2 as SMNVEV (reference sequence). This CDR3 comprises 14 residues. Losses at the gene ends were 6 bases for V and 4 bases for J; bases not matched to a gene: 8. The CDR3 DNA sequence: TGTGCCAGCAGGTCCCAGGGGGTCGGCTATGGCTACACCTTC. Translated: CASRSQGVGYGYTF.

The J gene is TRBJ2-5, the V gene TRBV4-1; possible D gene TRBD1, 6 bases. The CDR3 length is 13 residues. The germline V gene has CDR1 MGHRA and CDR2 YSYEKL. Trimming pared 0 bases from V and 7 bases from J, leaving 9 bases between. The chain's CDR3 is CASSQDTGRTQYF. CDR3 sequence (DNA): TGCGCCAGCAGCCAAGATACAGGGAGGACCCAGTACTTC.

The sample holds a few counts of this clonotype. The chain is built from TRBV5-5 and TRBJ2-7; TRBD2 matches 9 bases. Germline-derived CDR1 and CDR2 are SGHKS and YYEKEE (reference sequence). V trimming: 2 bases; J trimming: 3 bases; junction bases outside the gene matches: 9. The CDR3 totals 16 residues. The CDR3 sequence is CASSLGPSGIRYEQYF. CDR3 in DNA: TGTGCCAGCAGCTTAGGGCCTAGCGGGATCCGCTACGAGCAGTACTTC.

V and J are TRBV11-1 and TRBJ2-5; D remains unclear. Trimming removed 5 bases at V and 5 bases at J, with 12 bases between. Germline CDR1 and CDR2: SGHAT and FQDESV (reference sequence). The CDR3 covers 13 residues. The CDR3 region is CASSDVLWETQYF. The DNA of the CDR3 is TGTGCCAGCAGCGACGTTCTGTGGGAGACCCAGTACTTC.

This clonotype was picked up many times. V gene TRBV7-9 combines with J gene TRBJ2-1; TRBD1 aligns across 10 bases. J was trimmed by 7 bases and V by 5 bases; bases with no gene match: 5. The CDR3 covers 14 residues. Germline V CDR1 and CDR2: SEHNR, FQNEAQ (reference sequence). The chain's CDR3 is CASSPRDRGNEQFF. DNA for the CDR3: TGTGCCAGCAGCCCGCGGGACAGGGGTAATGAGCAGTTCTTC.

In its sample, this clonotype was seen a few times. The CDR3 reads CASSLVSGLVIDEQFF. Written as DNA, the CDR3 is TGTGCCAGCAGCTTAGTTTCCGGGCTAGTAATCGATGAGCAGTTCTTC. The J gene is TRBJ2-1, the V gene TRBV11-2; D is uncertain. CDR3 size: 16 residues. Germline CDR1 reads SGHAT; CDR2 reads FQNNGV. The V end lost 1 base, the J end lost 8 bases, and 18 bases lay between the germline ends.

V and J are TRBV9 and TRBJ2-2, with a possible D match to TRBD1 (5 bases). The V end was cut by 3 bases, the J end by 5 bases, with 8 bases between. The CDR3 loop spans 13 amino acids. Germline-derived CDR1 and CDR2 are SGDLS and YYNGEE. DNA of the CDR3: TGTGCCAGCAGCGCATCAGGGACCGGGGAGCTGTTTTTT. It yields the protein CASSASGTGELFF.

This clonotype was counted between two and nine times. The genes are TRBV6-5 and TRBJ2-6; TRBD1 aligns across 8 bases. The CDR3 is 17 amino acids. V dropped 3 bases and J dropped 1; count of bases not matched to a gene: 5. Germline CDR1 MNHEY, CDR2 SVGAGI. The CDR3 nucleotides are TGTGCCAGCAGTTATGGGCAGGGGGCATCTGGGGCCAACGTCCTGACTTTC. Translated, it gives CASSYGQGASGANVLTF.

This clonotype was seen ten or more times. V and J are TRBV5-1 and TRBJ2-2, with D possibly TRBD2 on 6 matching bases. The CDR3 contains 13 residues. Germline V gene data show CDR1 as SGHRS and CDR2 as YFSETQ. With 4 bases removed from V and 5 bases from J, the gap between germline ends came to 9 bases. The CDR3, as DNA: TGCGCCAGCAGCGCCGGGGGTACCGGGGAGCTGTTTTTT. This gives the protein CASSAGGTGELFF.

The chain joins TRBV6-2 or TRBV6-3 to TRBJ1-6; D not certain. V was pared by 8 bases and J by 7 bases, with 18 bases between. This CDR3 is built from 15 residues. Germline CDR1 and CDR2: MNHEY and SVGEGT. Here the CDR3 DNA reads TGTGCCAGCCGCCGGGCGTTGGAGATGAATTCACCCCTCCACTTT. Translating gives CASRRALEMNSPLHF.

The chain uses TRBV5-5 and TRBJ2-7; TRBD2 is a possible D gene (5 bases). Trimming removed 4 bases at V and 1 base at J, with 18 bases between. The CDR3 is 16 amino acids. Germline CDR1 reads SGHKS; CDR2 reads YYEKEE (reference sequence). Written as DNA, the CDR3 is TGTGCCAGCAGCCTCCTGGGAGAGCCCTCTTCCTACGAGCAGTACTTC. Translating it yields CASSLLGEPSSYEQYF. The full variable domain, in which reference TRBV5-5 and TRBJ2-7 provide the parts outside the CDR3, is DAGVTQSPTHLIKTRGQQVTLRCSPISGHKSVSWYQQVLGQGPQFIFQYYEKEERGRGNFPDRFSARQFPNYSSELNVNALLLGDSALYLCASSLLGEPSSYEQYFGPGTRLTVT.

A few counts support this clonotype. V usage is TRBV7-2 and J usage is TRBJ2-1; possible D gene TRBD2, 5 bases. Germline loops: CDR1 SGHTA, CDR2 FQGNSA. V was cut by 5 bases and J by 2 bases, with 13 bases left in between. The CDR3 is made up of 15 amino acids. The CDR3 spells CASSKSTGTYNEQFF. The CDR3 DNA sequence: TGTGCCAGCAGCAAATCGACCGGGACCTACAATGAGCAGTTCTTC.

The J gene is TRBJ2-5, the V gene TRBV6-1; perhaps D is TRBD1 or TRBD2 (6 bases each). Deletions cut 6 bases from V and 0 bases from J, with 14 bases between. Germline V gene lookup returns CDR1 MNHNS and CDR2 SASEGT. The CDR3 is 15 amino acids. The CDR3 DNA reads TGTGCCAGCAGGCCCGTAGGGGGGAACCAAGAGACCCAGTACTTC. Translated: CASRPVGGNQETQYF.

The CDR3 coding sequence is TGTGCCAGCAGCTTAGGGCCTCGCTGGGGACGGACGAACACTGAAGCTTTCTTT. This gives the protein CASSLGPRWGRTNTEAFF. This chain connects TRBV7-2 to TRBJ1-1; D is perhaps TRBD1 (5 bases). Trimming removed 1 base from V and 1 base from J, with 19 bases in between. Per germline, CDR1 SGHTA and CDR2 FQGNSA. The CDR3 has 18 amino acids.

The chain carries TRBV14 and TRBJ2-7; D is perhaps TRBD1 (6 bases). This CDR3 is 16 amino acids long. In germline, CDR1 is SGHDN, CDR2 FVKESK. V was cut by 5 bases and J by 7 bases, with 24 bases left in between. The DNA for the CDR3 is TGTGCCAGCAGCGGCCGGCACACAGGGAAAAGGGATGAGCAGTACTTC. Protein product: CASSGRHTGKRDEQYF.

The CDR3 nucleotides read TGTGCCAGCAGCTCGGGACAAAGGAGAGAGACCCAGTACTTC. Its translation: CASSSGQRRETQYF. This rearrangement joins TRBV7-9 to TRBJ2-5; a possible D gene is TRBD1 (6 bases). Germline V gene lookup returns CDR1 SEHNR and CDR2 FQNEAQ (reference sequence). Trimming left V 4 bases short and J 4 bases short, with 13 bases between. The CDR3 consists of 14 residues.

This clonotype was observed at least ten times. CDR3 in amino acids: CATSRDAGDQPQHF. The CDR3 DNA reads as TGTGCCACCAGCAGAGATGCGGGGGACCAGCCCCAGCATTTT. The chain carries TRBV15 and TRBJ1-5; possibly TRBD1 for D (5 bases). Trimming shortened V by 0 bases and J by 7 bases, and 10 bases separated the two germline ends. CDR1 and CDR2 (germline): LNHNV, YYDKDF (reference sequence). The length of the CDR3 is 14 residues.

The table lists this clonotype with a few counts. The chain combines TRBV20-1 with TRBJ2-1; 7 bases line up with TRBD2. V gave up 4 bases and J gave up 9 bases; unmatched junction bases: 6. This CDR3 has 12 residues. Germline V gene lookup returns CDR1 DFQATT and CDR2 SNEGSKA (reference sequence). The CDR3 DNA sequence: TGCAGTGCTACCCGGGACTACGTTGAGCAGTTCTTC. Protein product: CSATRDYVEQFF.

This clonotype has only a few counts. The chain has TRBV5-1 and TRBJ2-1; unclear D gene. Germline CDR1 is SGHRS and CDR2 is YFSETQ. The CDR3 runs 9 residues. V was clipped by 5 bases and J by 16 bases, with 10 bases between them. The CDR3 bases are TGCGCCAGCAGTCAGAATGTTTTCTTC. This encodes CASSQNVFF.

V is TRBV10-3 and J is TRBJ2-1; D call uncertain. The V end lost 6 bases, the J end lost 0 bases, and 15 bases lay between the germline ends. Germline assignment: CDR1 ENHRY and CDR2 SYGVKD. The CDR3 extends over 16 amino acids. The CDR3: CAISLIAISSYNEQFF. CDR3 sequence (DNA): TGTGCCATCAGCTTGATTGCGATCAGCTCCTACAATGAGCAGTTCTTC.

The chain employs TRBV10-2 and TRBJ1-2; perhaps TRBD1 as D (5 bases). V was shortened by 2 bases and J by 8 bases, with 15 bases between the two germline ends. CDR3 length equals 14 residues. Looked up from germline, CDR1 is WSHSY and CDR2 is SAAADI. The CDR3 DNA follows: TGCGCCAGCAGTGAGGTTGGAGGGGTATACGGCTACACCTTC. Translating gives CASSEVGGVYGYTF.

In its sample, this clonotype was seen a few times. CDR3 amino acids: CASRSSHSSSGANVLTF. CDR3 in DNA: TGTGCCAGCAGATCGTCACACTCAAGCTCTGGGGCCAACGTCCTGACTTTC. This chain joins TRBV7-8 and TRBJ2-6; D unresolved. Trimming removed 6 bases at V and 0 bases at J, with 15 bases between. CDR1 and CDR2 from the germline V gene are SGHVS and FQNEAQ. This CDR3 comprises 17 residues.